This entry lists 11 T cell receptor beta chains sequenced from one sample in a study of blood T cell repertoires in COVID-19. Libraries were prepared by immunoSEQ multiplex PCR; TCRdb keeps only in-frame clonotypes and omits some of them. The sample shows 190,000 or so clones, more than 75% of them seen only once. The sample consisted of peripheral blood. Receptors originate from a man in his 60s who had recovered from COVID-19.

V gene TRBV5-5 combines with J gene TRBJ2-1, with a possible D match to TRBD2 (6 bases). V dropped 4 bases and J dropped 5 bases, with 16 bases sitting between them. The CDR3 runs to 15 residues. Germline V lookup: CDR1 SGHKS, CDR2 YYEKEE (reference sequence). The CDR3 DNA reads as TGTGCCAGCAGCCCCGCGGGGTCGGCAAACAATGAGCAGTTCTTC. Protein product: CASSPAGSANNEQFF.

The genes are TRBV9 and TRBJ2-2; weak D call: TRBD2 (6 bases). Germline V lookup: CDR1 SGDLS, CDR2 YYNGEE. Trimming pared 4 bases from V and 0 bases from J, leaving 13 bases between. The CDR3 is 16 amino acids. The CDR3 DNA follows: TGTGCCAGCAGCCGCCCTGGCGGGACGAACACCGGGGAGCTGTTTTTT. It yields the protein CASSRPGGTNTGELFF. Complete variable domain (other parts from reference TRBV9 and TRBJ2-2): DSGVTQTPKHLITATGQRVTLRCSPRSGDLSVYWYQQSLDQGLQFLIQYYNGEERAKGNILERFSAQQFPDLHSELNLSSLELGDSALYFCASSRPGGTNTGELFFGEGSRLTVL.

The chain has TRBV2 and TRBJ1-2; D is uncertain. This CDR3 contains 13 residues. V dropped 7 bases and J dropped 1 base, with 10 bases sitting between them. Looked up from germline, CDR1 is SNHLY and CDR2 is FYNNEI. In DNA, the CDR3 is TGTGCCAGCACCCCAGCGGGTAACTATGGCTACACCTTC. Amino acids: CASTPAGNYGYTF.

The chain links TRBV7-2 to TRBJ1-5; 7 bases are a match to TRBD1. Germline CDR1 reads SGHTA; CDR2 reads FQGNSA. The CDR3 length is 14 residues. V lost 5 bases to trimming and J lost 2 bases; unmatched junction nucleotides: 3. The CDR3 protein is CASSLDRGNQPQHF. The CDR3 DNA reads TGTGCCAGCAGCCTCGACAGGGGCAATCAGCCCCAGCATTTT.

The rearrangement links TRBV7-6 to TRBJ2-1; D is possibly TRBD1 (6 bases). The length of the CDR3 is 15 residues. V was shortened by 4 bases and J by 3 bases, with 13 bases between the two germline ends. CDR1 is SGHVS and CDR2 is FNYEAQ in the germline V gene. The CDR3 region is CASSSTGTNYNEQFF. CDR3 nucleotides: TGTGCCAGCAGCTCCACCGGGACAAACTACAATGAGCAGTTCTTC. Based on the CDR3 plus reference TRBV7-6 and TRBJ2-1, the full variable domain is GAGVSQSPRYKVTKRGQDVALRCDPISGHVSLYWYRQALGQGPEFLTYFNYEAQQDKSGLPNDRFSAERPEGSISTLTIQRTEQRDSAMYRCASSSTGTNYNEQFFGPGTRLTVL.

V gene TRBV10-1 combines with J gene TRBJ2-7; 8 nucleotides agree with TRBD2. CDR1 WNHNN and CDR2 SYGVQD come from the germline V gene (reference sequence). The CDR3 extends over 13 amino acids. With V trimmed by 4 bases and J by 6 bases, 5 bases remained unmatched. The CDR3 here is CASSVAGGPEQYF. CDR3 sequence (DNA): TGCGCCAGCAGTGTGGCGGGAGGACCCGAGCAGTACTTC.

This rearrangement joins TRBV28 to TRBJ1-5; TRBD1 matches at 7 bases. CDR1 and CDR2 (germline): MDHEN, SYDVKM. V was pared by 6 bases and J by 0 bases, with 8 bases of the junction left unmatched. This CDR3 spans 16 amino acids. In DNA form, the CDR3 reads TGTGCCAGCAGGACTGACAGGGTGAATAGCAATCAGCCCCAGCATTTT. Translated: CASRTDRVNSNQPQHF. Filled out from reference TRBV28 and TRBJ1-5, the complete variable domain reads DVKVTQSSRYLVKRTGEKVFLECVQDMDHENMFWYRQDPGLGLRLIYFSYDVKMKEKGDIPEGYSVSREKKERFSLILESASTNQTSMYLCASRTDRVNSNQPQHFGDGTRLSIL.

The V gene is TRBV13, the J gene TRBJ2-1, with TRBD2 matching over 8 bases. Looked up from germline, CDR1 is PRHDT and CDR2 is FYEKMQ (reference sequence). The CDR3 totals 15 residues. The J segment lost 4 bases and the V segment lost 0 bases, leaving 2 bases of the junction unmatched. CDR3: CASSLGPGGYNEQFF. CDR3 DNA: TGTGCCAGCAGCTTAGGGCCGGGGGGGTACAATGAGCAGTTCTTC.

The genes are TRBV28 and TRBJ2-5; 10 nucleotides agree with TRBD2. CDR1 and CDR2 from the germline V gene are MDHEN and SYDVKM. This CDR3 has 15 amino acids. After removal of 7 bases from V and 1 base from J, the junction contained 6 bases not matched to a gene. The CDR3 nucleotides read TGTGCCAGCACGTCGTGGACTAGCGGCCAAGAGACCCAGTACTTC. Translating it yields CASTSWTSGQETQYF.

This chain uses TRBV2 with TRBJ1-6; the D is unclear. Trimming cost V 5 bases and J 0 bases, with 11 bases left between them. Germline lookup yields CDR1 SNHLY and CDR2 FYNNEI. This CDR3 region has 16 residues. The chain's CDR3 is CASSLERSSYNSPLHF. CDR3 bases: TGTGCCAGCAGTCTGGAGCGGAGCTCCTATAATTCACCCCTCCACTTT.

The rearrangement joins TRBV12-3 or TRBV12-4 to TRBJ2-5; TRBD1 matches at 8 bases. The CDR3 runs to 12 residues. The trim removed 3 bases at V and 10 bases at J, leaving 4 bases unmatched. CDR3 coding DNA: TGTGCCAGCAGTTTCGGGACAGGCCACCAGTACTTC. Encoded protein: CASSFGTGHQYF.